This TCR beta chain was recovered during a study of shared clonotypes between healthy human individuals. Terminally differentiated effector memory CD45RA+ cells were excluded from the naive CD8 cells, which were CD45RO-negative and positively selected for CCR7. The V segment lost 7 bases and the J segment 8 bases; nucleotides outside the gene matches: 5. The V gene's germline CDR1 is SGDLS and CDR2 YYNGEE. This CDR3 is built from 13 residues. Assay: immunoSEQ multiplex PCR; the TCRdb copy retains only in-frame clones and omits some. The sample includes some 2 million clones, about 95% seen only once; the top ten take around 1%. Concerning this clone: Other DNA variants within this sample encode the same CDR3.

Sample: naive CD8+ T cells sorted from blood. V and J are TRBV9 and TRBJ2-1; 11 bases match TRBD1. The receptor was isolated from a man aged 18 to 35 in good health. The CDR3 DNA reads TGTGCCAGCCGCGGACAGGGGGCCGATGAGCAGTTCTTC. Protein: CASRGQGADEQFF.